This T cell receptor beta chain was recorded in a study of technical replicates of blood from several donors. The V gene's germline CDR1 is MNHEY and CDR2 SVGAGI. This CDR3 is 13 amino acids long. V lost 5 bases and J 5 bases, leaving 12 bases between the germline ends. TCRdb keeps only in-frame clones here, not all; method: immunoSEQ multiplex PCR. The data contain tens of thousands of clones, about nine tenths of them seen just once; the ten biggest clones take up around 0.44%. The source of this sequence is a human donor in good health. J is TRBJ1-2 and V is TRBV6-5; tentatively, D is TRBD1 (6 bases). The specimen was T cells isolated from PBMCs. DNA for the CDR3: TGTGCCAGCAGTGGCAGGGGTCGGTATGGCTACACCTTC. Translating it yields CASSGRGRYGYTF.